Listed here are 18 T cell receptor beta chains from one sample, sequenced in a study of breast tumors, draining lymph nodes, adjacent tissues. TCRdb independently ran MiXCR on the multiplex PCR reads; one entry per CDR3 protein. Found here are approximately 13,000 distinct CDR3 sequences, approximately 70% of them singletons; the top ten hold about 43%. The sample taken for sequencing was tumor-adjacent breast tissue. These receptors came from a female donor with breast cancer. Some clones in this sample may be carry-over from other donors' samples.

Ten or more counts support this clonotype. This sequence may be a read error, since a much larger clone differs from it by one base. The gene calls are TRBV5-6 and TRBJ1-2; D not resolved. The V end lost 0 bases, the J end lost 7 bases, and 19 bases lay between the germline ends. Germline CDR1 reads SGHDT; CDR2 reads YYEEEE. This CDR3 contains 16 residues. CDR3 region: CASSLGALGFDTGYTF. The CDR3 coding sequence is TGTGCCAGCAGCTTGGGGGCTTTAGGTTTTGATACTGGCTACACCTTC.

The CDR3 DNA reads TGTGCCAGCAGCTCCACTAGCGGGAGGAAGGACAATGAGCAGTTCTTC. It yields the protein CASSSTSGRKDNEQFF. The chain joins TRBV7-2 to TRBJ2-1, with 12 positions matching TRBD2. The CDR3 extends over 16 amino acids. Germline values: CDR1 SGHTA, CDR2 FQGNSA. The J segment lost 5 bases and the V segment lost 4 bases, leaving 6 bases of the junction unmatched.

The chain links TRBV9 to TRBJ2-5, with 10 positions matching TRBD2. The CDR3 consists of 14 residues. Per the germline V gene, CDR1 is SGDLS and CDR2 is YYNGEE. Losses at the gene ends were 0 bases for V and 4 bases for J; bases not matched to a gene: 0. CDR3 in DNA: TGTGCCAGCAGCGTAGGACTAGCGGGAGAGACCCAGTACTTC. Encoded protein: CASSVGLAGETQYF.

This chain connects TRBV12-3 or TRBV12-4 to TRBJ2-7; 9 bases line up with TRBD1. The CDR3 loop spans 14 amino acids. V was pared by 1 base and J by 6 bases, with 4 bases of the junction left unmatched. CDR3 sequence (DNA): TGTGCCAGCAGTTTAGGGTGGGGACAGGGCGAGCAGTACTTC. It specifies CASSLGWGQGEQYF.

The chain joins TRBV20-1 to TRBJ2-3, with 13 bases matching TRBD2. Trimming at V came to 6 bases and at J to 4 bases, leaving 7 bases not matched to a gene. The CDR3 sequence is 15 residues long. Per the germline V gene, CDR1 is DFQATT and CDR2 is SNEGSKA (reference sequence). CDR3 in DNA: TGCAGTGCCGGACTAGCGGGAGTTCGGTCAGATACGCAGTATTTT. Amino acids: CSAGLAGVRSDTQYF.

Judged by abundance, this clonotype is medium-sized (0.01 to 0.1%). The rearrangement joins TRBV24-1 to TRBJ2-2, with 9 bases that match TRBD1. This CDR3 is built from 14 residues. Trimming cost V 7 bases and J 6 bases; bases outside gene matches: 5. Germline lookup yields CDR1 KGHDR and CDR2 SFDVKD. The CDR3 DNA is TGTGCCACCAGCGGGACAGGGCACCCCGGGGAGCTGTTTTTT. This encodes CATSGTGHPGELFF.

This chain joins TRBV7-9 and TRBJ2-1, with D possibly being TRBD1 (6 bases). This CDR3 is 15 amino acids long. CDR1 is SEHNR and CDR2 is FQNEAQ in the germline V gene (reference sequence). V shed 0 bases and J shed 6 bases, with 12 bases lying between them. This chain's CDR3 is CASSLASLGGNEQFF. The CDR3 DNA reads TGTGCCAGCAGCTTAGCGAGCCTAGGGGGCAATGAGCAGTTCTTC.

V usage is TRBV19 and J usage is TRBJ1-5; the D gene is possibly TRBD1 (6 bases). V was trimmed by 5 bases and J by 1 base, leaving 15 bases between them. This CDR3 comprises 16 residues. CDR1 LNHDA and CDR2 SQIVND come from the germline V gene (reference sequence). The CDR3: CASSAYGGLSNQPQHF. The CDR3 bases are TGTGCCAGTAGTGCCTATGGGGGCCTCAGCAATCAGCCCCAGCATTTT. The whole variable domain, filled in from reference TRBV19 and TRBJ1-5, reads DGGITQSPKYLFRKEGQNVTLSCEQNLNHDAMYWYRQDPGQGLRLIYYSQIVNDFQKGDIAEGYSVSREKKESFPLTVTSAQKNPTAFYLCASSAYGGLSNQPQHFGDGTRLSIL.

In its sample, this clonotype is medium-sized (0.01 to 0.1%). This chain links TRBV18 with TRBJ2-7; D gene unclear. The length of the CDR3 is 14 residues. V was pared by 3 bases and J by 4 bases, with 13 bases between. Germline CDR1 KGHSH, CDR2 LQKENI. CDR3 protein: CASSPTGFGYEQYF. The CDR3 bases are TGTGCCAGCTCACCGACCGGATTTGGGTACGAGCAGTACTTC.

By sample fraction, this clonotype is medium-sized. The chain couples TRBV20-1 to TRBJ2-3, with TRBD2 matching 11 bases. Germline V gene data show CDR1 as DFQATT and CDR2 as SNEGSKA (reference sequence). The J segment lost 14 bases and the V segment lost 0 bases, leaving 10 bases of the junction unmatched. The CDR3 has 14 residues. The CDR3 bases are TGCAGTGCTAGAGATCCTAGCGGGGGGTCCCCCCGGTATTTT. It translates to CSARDPSGGSPRYF.

This clonotype was recorded once. This chain links TRBV10-3 with TRBJ2-7; TRBD2 matches 7 bases. Germline CDR1 is ENHRY and CDR2 is SYGVKD. This CDR3 is built from 14 residues. The V segment lost 6 bases and the J segment 6 bases; nucleotides outside the gene matches: 11. The CDR3: CAISPRAGAAEQYF. The CDR3 DNA reads as TGTGCCATCAGCCCCAGGGCGGGAGCGGCCGAGCAGTACTTC.

The chain has TRBV20-1 and TRBJ2-2; 7 bases line up with TRBD1. Germline V gives CDR1 DFQATT, CDR2 SNEGSKA (reference sequence). After removal of 6 bases from V and 3 bases from J, the junction contained 4 bases not matched to a gene. The CDR3 sequence is 13 residues long. The DNA for the CDR3 is TGCAGTGCCGCAGGGGGACACACCGGGGAGCTGTTTTTT. Translating gives CSAAGGHTGELFF.

The V gene is TRBV9, the J gene TRBJ2-3, with 8 positions matching TRBD2. The CDR3 is 15 residues long. With 0 bases clipped from V and 4 bases from J, the junction kept 4 bases outside the gene matches. CDR1 is SGDLS, CDR2 YYNGEE, per germline. CDR3 sequence reads: CASSVVSGKADTQYF. The CDR3 DNA reads TGTGCCAGCAGCGTAGTTAGCGGGAAAGCAGATACGCAGTATTTT.

Within the sample, this clonotype is medium-sized. The chain joins TRBV29-1 to TRBJ2-7, with a weak D call TRBD2 (6 bases). With 3 bases removed from V and 4 bases from J, the gap between germline ends came to 13 bases. Germline values: CDR1 SQVTM, CDR2 ANQGSEA. The CDR3 runs to 13 residues. The CDR3 reads CSVEKPGRYEQYF. The CDR3 DNA follows: TGCAGCGTTGAGAAACCAGGGAGGTACGAGCAGTACTTC.

This rearrangement joins TRBV4-1 to TRBJ2-7, with D unclear. The V gene lost 3 bases and the J gene lost 3 bases, with 12 bases spanning the gap. Germline CDR1 is MGHRA and CDR2 is YSYEKL. The CDR3 covers 14 residues. The DNA for the CDR3 is TGCGCCAGCAGCCATCCCTCGAGGCTCTACGAGCAGTACTTC. Its translation: CASSHPSRLYEQYF.

This clonotype appeared many times. The chain is built from TRBV14 and TRBJ2-2; D possibly corresponds to TRBD1 (6 bases). There are 16 residues in the CDR3. Trimming stripped 4 bases from V and 4 bases from J, with 16 bases between. In germline, CDR1 is SGHDN, CDR2 FVKESK. For the CDR3, the DNA is TGTGCCAGCAGCCCTGGACAGCGGACCATCACCGGGGAGCTGTTTTTT. This gives the protein CASSPGQRTITGELFF.

The chain uses TRBV29-1 and TRBJ2-7, with D maybe TRBD2 (5 bases). This CDR3 has 14 amino acids. Trimming took 6 bases from V and 4 from J, leaving 19 bases between them. Germline-derived CDR1 and CDR2 are SQVTM and ANQGSEA. The CDR3 reads CSVVKEAGGYEQYF. Written as DNA, the CDR3 is TGCAGCGTCGTGAAAGAGGCCGGAGGTTACGAGCAGTACTTC.

V and J are TRBV27 and TRBJ2-3; 12 bases map to TRBD2. The CDR3 has 16 amino acids. V was pared by 5 bases and J by 3 bases, with 6 bases of the junction left unmatched. Germline V gene sequence: CDR1 MNHEY, CDR2 SMNVEV (reference sequence). The CDR3, as DNA: TGTGCCAGCAGTCCCGAGACTAGCGGGAGAACAGATACGCAGTATTTT. Its protein is CASSPETSGRTDTQYF.